This T cell receptor beta chain was documented in a study of blood T cells in healthy people across ages. Study-level findings and limits: It was found that TCR beta diversity correlated strongly with the percentage of naive T cells.

The length of the CDR3 is 12 residues. Germline values: CDR1 SGHTA, CDR2 FQGNSA. Trimming took 6 bases from V and 7 from J, leaving 9 bases between them. Only a few counts were recorded for this clonotype. Its antigen is undetermined. Combining a sample-barcoded 5' primer with a J-beta primer mix, a second PCR ran for roughly 7 to 11 cycles. From the 5' RACE reads, TCRdb called clonotypes with MiXCR, one entry per CDR3 protein. Of under 1,100,000 distinct CDR3 sequences listed, almost 25% are singletons. This sample was shared with a second study, whose subject was T cells of mothers and their children. This second report adds: Approximately 3 million TCR beta reads per child versus over 9 million per mother. No persistent microchimeric T cell clones were detected at 95 to 100 clones per million clonotypes sensitivity.

This receptor was identified in a girl aged 2 to 10 in good health. V and J are TRBV7-2 and TRBJ2-2; D gene unclear. Source material: blood. The CDR3 DNA reads as TGTGCCAGCAGTCCTCCGGACGGGGAGCTGTTTTTT. Translated, it gives CASSPPDGELFF.